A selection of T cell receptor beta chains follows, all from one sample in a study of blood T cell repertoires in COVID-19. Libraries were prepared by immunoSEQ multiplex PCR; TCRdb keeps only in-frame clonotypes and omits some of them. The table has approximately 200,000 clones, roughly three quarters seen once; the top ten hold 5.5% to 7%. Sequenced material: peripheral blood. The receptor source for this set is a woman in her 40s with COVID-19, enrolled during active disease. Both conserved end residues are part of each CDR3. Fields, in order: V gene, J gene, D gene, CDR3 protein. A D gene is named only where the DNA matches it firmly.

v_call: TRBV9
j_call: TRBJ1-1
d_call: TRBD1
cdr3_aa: CASSSRDRVGTEAFF

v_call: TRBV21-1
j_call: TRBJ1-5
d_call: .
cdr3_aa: CASRGEGPQHF

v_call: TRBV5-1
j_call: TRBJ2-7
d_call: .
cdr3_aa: CASSNSPGEGYEQYF

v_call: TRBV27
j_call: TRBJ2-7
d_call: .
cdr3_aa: CASSLPGGYEQYF

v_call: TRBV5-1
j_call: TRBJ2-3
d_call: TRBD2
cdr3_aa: CASSLGTSAPRLDTQYF

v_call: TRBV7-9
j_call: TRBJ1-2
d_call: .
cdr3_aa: CASSLVGGAEVYTF

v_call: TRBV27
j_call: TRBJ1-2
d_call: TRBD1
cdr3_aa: CASSLDAGGRGYGYTF

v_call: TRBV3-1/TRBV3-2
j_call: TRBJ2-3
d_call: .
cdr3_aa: CASSHGTDTQYF

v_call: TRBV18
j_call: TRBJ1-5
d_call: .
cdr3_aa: CASSPRGGSEYQPQHF

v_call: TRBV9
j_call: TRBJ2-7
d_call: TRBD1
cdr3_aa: CASSSQGGPYEQYF

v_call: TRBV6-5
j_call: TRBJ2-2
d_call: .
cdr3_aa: CASSYSGGNTGELFF

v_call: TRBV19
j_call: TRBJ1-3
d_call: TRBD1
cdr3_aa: CASIRFHRGLPGNTIYF

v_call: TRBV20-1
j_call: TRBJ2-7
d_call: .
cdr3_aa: CSAWTAYEQYF

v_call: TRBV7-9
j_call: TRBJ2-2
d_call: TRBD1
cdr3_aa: CASRPPTGGAGELFF

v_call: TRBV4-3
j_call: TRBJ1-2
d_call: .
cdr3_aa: CASSQNPMGRFNNYGYTF

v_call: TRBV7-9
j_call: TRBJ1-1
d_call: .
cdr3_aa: CASSPSMNTEAFF

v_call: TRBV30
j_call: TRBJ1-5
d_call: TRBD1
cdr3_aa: CAWRGTGIQPQHF